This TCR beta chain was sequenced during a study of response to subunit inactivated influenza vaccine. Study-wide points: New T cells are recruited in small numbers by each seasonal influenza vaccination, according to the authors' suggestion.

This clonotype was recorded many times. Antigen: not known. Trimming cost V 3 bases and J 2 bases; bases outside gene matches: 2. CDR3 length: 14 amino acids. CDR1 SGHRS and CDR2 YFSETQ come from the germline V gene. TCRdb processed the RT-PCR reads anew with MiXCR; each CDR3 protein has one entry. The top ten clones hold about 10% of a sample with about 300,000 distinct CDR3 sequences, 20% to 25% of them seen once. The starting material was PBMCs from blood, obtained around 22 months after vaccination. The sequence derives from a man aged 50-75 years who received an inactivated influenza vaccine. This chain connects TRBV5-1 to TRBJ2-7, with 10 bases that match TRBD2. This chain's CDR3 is CASSWTSGTYEQYF. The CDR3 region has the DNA TGCGCCAGCAGCTGGACTAGCGGAACCTACGAGCAGTACTTC.